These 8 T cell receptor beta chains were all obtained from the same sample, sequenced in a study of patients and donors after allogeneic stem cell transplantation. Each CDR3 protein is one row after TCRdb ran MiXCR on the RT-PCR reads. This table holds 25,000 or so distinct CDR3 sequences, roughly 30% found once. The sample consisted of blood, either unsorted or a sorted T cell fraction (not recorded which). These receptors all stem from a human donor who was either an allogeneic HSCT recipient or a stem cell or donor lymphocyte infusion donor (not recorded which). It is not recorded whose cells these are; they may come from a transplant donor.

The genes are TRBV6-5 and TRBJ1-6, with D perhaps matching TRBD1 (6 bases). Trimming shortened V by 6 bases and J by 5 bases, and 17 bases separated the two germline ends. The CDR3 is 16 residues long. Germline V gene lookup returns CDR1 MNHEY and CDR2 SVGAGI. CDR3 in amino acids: CASSTTGGIHNSPLHF. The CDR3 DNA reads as TGTGCCAGCAGCACGACAGGCGGCATACATAATTCACCCCTCCACTTT.

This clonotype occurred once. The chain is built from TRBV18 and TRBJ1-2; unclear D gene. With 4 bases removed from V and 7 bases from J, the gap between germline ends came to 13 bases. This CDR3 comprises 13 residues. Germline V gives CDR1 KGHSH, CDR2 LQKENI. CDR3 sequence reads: CASSQTVDGGYTF. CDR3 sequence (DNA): TGTGCCAGCTCACAAACGGTCGACGGTGGCTACACCTTC.

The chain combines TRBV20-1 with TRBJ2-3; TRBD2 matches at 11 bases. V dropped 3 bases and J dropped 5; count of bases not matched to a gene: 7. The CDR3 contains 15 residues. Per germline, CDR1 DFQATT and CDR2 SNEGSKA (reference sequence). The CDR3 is CSASPSGRRGDTQYF. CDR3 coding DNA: TGCAGTGCTAGCCCTAGCGGGAGGCGGGGAGATACGCAGTATTTT.

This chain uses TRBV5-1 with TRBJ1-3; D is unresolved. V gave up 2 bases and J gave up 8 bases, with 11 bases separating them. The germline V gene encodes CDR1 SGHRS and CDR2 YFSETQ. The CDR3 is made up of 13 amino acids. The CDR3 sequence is CASSFPDSHTIYF. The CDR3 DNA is TGCGCCAGCAGCTTTCCTGATTCGCACACCATATATTTT.

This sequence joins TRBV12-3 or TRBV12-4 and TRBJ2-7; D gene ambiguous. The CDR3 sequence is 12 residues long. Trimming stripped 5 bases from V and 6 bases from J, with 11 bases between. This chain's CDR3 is CASSPTRSEQYF. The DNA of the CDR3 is TGTGCCAGCAGTCCGACCAGGAGCGAGCAGTACTTC.

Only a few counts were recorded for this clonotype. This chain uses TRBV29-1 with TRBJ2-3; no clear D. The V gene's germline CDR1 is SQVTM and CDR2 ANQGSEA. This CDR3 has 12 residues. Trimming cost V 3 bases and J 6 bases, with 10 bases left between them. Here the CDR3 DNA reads TGCAGCGTTGACCGTACCATCGATACGCAGTATTTT. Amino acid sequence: CSVDRTIDTQYF.

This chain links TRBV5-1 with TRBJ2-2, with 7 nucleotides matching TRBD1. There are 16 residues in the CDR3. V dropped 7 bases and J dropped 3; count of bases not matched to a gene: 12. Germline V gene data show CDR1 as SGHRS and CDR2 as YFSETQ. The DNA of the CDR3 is TGCGCCAGCGGACGACAGGGATGTGGGGACACCGGGGAGCTGTTTTTT. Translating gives CASGRQGCGDTGELFF.

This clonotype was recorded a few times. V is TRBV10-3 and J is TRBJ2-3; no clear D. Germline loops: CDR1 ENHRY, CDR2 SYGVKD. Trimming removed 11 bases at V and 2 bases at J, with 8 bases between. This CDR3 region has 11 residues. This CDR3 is CAAGFTDTQYF. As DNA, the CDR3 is TGTGCCGCCGGATTCACAGATACGCAGTATTTT.